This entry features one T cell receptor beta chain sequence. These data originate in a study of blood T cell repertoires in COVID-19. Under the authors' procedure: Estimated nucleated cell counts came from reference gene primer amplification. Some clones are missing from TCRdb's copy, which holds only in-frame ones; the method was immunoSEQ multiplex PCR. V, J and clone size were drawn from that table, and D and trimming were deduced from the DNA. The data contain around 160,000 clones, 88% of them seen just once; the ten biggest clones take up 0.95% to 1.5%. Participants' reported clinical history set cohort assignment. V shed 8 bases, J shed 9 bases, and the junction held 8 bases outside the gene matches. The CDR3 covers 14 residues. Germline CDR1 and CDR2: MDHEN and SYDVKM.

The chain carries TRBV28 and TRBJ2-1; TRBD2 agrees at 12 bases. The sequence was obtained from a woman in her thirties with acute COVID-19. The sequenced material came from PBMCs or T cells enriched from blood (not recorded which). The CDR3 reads CASRTSGNQGEQFF. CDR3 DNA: TGTGCCAGCCGGACTAGCGGGAACCAGGGTGAGCAGTTCTTC.